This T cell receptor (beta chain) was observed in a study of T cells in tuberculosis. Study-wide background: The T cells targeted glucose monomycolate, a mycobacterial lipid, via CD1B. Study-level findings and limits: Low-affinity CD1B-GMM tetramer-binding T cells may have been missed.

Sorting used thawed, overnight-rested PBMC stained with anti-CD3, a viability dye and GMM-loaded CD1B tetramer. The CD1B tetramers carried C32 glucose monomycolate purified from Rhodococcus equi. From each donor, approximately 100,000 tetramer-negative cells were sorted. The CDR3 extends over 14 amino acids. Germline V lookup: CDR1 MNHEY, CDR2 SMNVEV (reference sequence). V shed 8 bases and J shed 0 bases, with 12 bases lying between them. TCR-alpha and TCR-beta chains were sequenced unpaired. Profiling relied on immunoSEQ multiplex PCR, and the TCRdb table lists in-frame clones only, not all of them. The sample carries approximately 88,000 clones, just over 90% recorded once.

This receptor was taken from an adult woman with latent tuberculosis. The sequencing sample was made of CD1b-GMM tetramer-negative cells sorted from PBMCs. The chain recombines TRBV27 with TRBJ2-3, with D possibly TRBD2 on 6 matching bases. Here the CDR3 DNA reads TGTGCCAGCGGGACTCTCGACAGCACAGATACGCAGTATTTT. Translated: CASGTLDSTDTQYF.